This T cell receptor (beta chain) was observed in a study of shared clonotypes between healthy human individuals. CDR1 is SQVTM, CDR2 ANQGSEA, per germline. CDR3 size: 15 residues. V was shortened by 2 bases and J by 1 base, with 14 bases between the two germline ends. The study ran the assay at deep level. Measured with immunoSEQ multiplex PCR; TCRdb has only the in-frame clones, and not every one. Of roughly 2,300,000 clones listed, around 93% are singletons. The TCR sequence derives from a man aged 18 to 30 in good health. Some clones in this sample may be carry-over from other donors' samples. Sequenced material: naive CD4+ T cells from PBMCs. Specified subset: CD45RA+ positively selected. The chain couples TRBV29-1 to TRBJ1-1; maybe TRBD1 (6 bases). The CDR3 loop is CSVEPRRTANTEAFF. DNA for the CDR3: TGCAGCGTTGAACCCCGCCGGACAGCGAACACTGAAGCTTTCTTT. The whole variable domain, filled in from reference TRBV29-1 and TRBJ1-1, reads SAVISQKPSRDICQRGTSLTIQCQVDSQVTMMFWYRQQPGQSLTLIATANQGSEATYESGFVIDKFPISRPNLTFSTLTVSNMSPEDSSIYLCSVEPRRTANTEAFFGQGTRLTVV.